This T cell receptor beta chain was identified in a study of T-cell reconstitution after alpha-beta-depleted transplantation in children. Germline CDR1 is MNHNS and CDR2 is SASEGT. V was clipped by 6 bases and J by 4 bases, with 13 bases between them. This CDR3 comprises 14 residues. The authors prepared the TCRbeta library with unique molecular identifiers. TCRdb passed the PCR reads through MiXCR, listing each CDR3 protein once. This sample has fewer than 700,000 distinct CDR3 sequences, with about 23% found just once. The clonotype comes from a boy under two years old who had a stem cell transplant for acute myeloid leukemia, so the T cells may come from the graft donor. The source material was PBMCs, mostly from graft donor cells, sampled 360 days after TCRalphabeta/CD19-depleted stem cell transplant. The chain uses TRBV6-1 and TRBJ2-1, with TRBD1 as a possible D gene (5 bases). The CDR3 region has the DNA TGTGCCAGCAGGAATCTCGACAGTTACAATGAGCAGTTCTTC. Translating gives CASRNLDSYNEQFF.